A selection of T cell receptor beta chains follows, all from one sample in a study of CXCR3 chemokines and chemotherapy response in bladder cancer. TCRdb redid the calling of the PCR reads with MiXCR, one entry per CDR3 protein. Of about 13,000 distinct CDR3 sequences listed, around 12% are singletons. The sample was taken from a patient whose treatment included neoadjuvant chemotherapy. The receptors stem from a human donor with bladder cancer that did not respond to neoadjuvant chemotherapy. The CDR3 runs from the conserved cysteine through the conserved F or W. A D gene is named only where the DNA matches it firmly. The size entry is marked missing in some rows and otherwise reads once, few, many or a size class.

TRBD1	many	TRBV5-4	TRBJ1-2	TGTGCCAGCAGCTGGTACCCGGACAGGGGGACCTATGGCTACACCTTC	CASSWYPDRGTYGYTF
NA	many	TRBV18	TRBJ1-4	TGTGCCAGCTCACGGCTGGCAGGCCTTGCAACTAATGAAAAACTGTTTTTT	CASSRLAGLATNEKLFF
NA	NA	TRBV19	TRBJ2-1	TGTGCCGAAGGGGGTGAGCAGTTCTTC	CAEGGEQFF
TRBD1	many	TRBV6-1	TRBJ1-2	TGTGCCAGCAGTGAAGGACAGGGGGCTTTTGGCTACACCTTC	CASSEGQGAFGYTF
TRBD2	medium-sized	TRBV10-3	TRBJ2-5	TGTGCCATTCAGTTGGGGCGGGGGTACCAAGAGACCCAGTACTTC	CAIQLGRGYQETQYF
NA	many	TRBV6-2/TRBV6-3	TRBJ1-5	TGTGCCAGCAGCCCCGCAGATCAGCCCCAGCATTTT	CASSPADQPQHF
NA	many	TRBV7-9	TRBJ1-4	TGTGCCAGCACGTCGCGGCAAGGGGCCGGAAAACTGTTTTTT	CASTSRQGAGKLFF
TRBD2	medium-sized	TRBV19	TRBJ2-5	TGTGCCAGTAGTATCGGGGGGAACGTAAAATCTGAGACCCAGTACTTC	CASSIGGNVKSETQYF
TRBD2	many	TRBV7-9	TRBJ2-1	TGTGCCAGCAGCTCTAGCGGGAGTGGGTCCTACAATGAGCAGTTCTTC	CASSSSGSGSYNEQFF
NA	few	TRBV29-1	TRBJ2-7	TGCAGCGTAGCCGGAGGCGACCACGAGCAGTACTTC	CSVAGGDHEQYF
NA	many	TRBV12-3/TRBV12-4	TRBJ2-1	TGTGCCAGCAGTTTATGGACGGCGGAGCAGTTCTTC	CASSLWTAEQFF
NA	NA	TRBV30	TRBJ1-4	TGTGCCTGGAGTGACTCCGGGGAAAAACTGTTTTTT	CAWSDSGEKLFF
NA	many	TRBV7-2	TRBJ1-5	TGTGCCAGCAGCTTAGCCGGTCCTAGGATTCAGCCCCAGCATTTT	CASSLAGPRIQPQHF
TRBD1	many	TRBV12-3/TRBV12-4	TRBJ2-3	TGTGCCAGCACAAGGACAGGGGGCACAGATACGCAGTATTTT	CASTRTGGTDTQYF
TRBD2	NA	TRBV20-1	TRBJ2-5	TGCAGTGCTAGCCCCAGCGGGGTTCGTCAAGAGACCCAGTACTTC	CSASPSGVRQETQYF
NA	few	TRBV4-1	TRBJ1-2	TGCGCCAGCAGCCAAAGTAGAGTCAGCTATGGCTACACCTTC	CASSQSRVSYGYTF
TRBD1	NA	TRBV19	TRBJ1-3	TGTGCCAGTAGTCCCGGGGACAGGGTCGGTGGAAACACCATATATTTT	CASSPGDRVGGNTIYF
NA	few	TRBV9	TRBJ1-6	TGTGTCAGCAGCGTAGACCAGGGGTATTCACCCCTCCACTTT	CVSSVDQGYSPLHF
TRBD1	medium-sized	TRBV6-2/TRBV6-3	TRBJ2-1	TGTGCCAGCAGTTCCCGACAGGGAGAGTTCTTC	CASSSRQGEFF
NA	few	TRBV15	TRBJ2-5	TGTGCCACCAGCGGCCTAGGGACCCAGTACTTC	CATSGLGTQYF
NA	many	TRBV12-3/TRBV12-4	TRBJ1-5	TGTGCCAGCAGTGTCCCGGGGAAGCCCCAGCATTTT	CASSVPGKPQHF
NA	many	TRBV28	TRBJ1-5	TGTGCCAGCAGTTTGGGGCGTGGGTCGGGGCGTCAGCCCCAGCATTTT	CASSLGRGSGRQPQHF
NA	few	TRBV12-3/TRBV12-4	TRBJ1-1	TGTGCCAGCAGTCCCCAGGCAGGCGCCACTGAAGCTTTCTTT	CASSPQAGATEAFF
NA	many	TRBV12-3/TRBV12-4	TRBJ1-1	TGTGCCAGCAGTTTAGAGGGTGACACTGAAGCTTTCTTT	CASSLEGDTEAFF
NA	medium-sized	TRBV7-2	TRBJ1-1	TGTGCCAGCAGTACAATGATCCGGCCACCGAACACTGAAGCTTTCTTT	CASSTMIRPPNTEAFF
NA	many	TRBV9	TRBJ2-7	TGTGCCAGCAGCGTAGAAACCAGATTAAACTCATACGAGCAGTACTTC	CASSVETRLNSYEQYF
TRBD2	NA	TRBV12-3/TRBV12-4	TRBJ2-3	TGTGCCAGCAGTTTACAGCTAGCGGGGAGCACAGATACGCAGTATTTT	CASSLQLAGSTDTQYF
NA	many	TRBV6-6	TRBJ1-5	TGTGCCAGCGAAAGGGAGTATAGCAATCAGCCCCAGCATTTT	CASEREYSNQPQHF
NA	many	TRBV7-2	TRBJ1-3	TGTGCCAGCAGCCACGCGCAGTACGGAAACACCATATATTTT	CASSHAQYGNTIYF
NA	many	TRBV7-2	TRBJ1-5	TGTGCCAGCAGCTTAACAGCCAGCAATCAGCCCCAGCATTTT	CASSLTASNQPQHF
TRBD1	large	TRBV6-5	TRBJ1-2	TGTGCCAGCAGTTCGCTATCGTCCGGACAGGGAGTCCGTGGCTACACCTTC	CASSSLSSGQGVRGYTF